This T cell receptor beta chain emerged from a study of T cell responses to AZD1222 COVID-19 vaccine. Study in general: Second-dose intervals near 4 or 12 weeks were combined.

Using immunoSEQ multiplex PCR, the repertoire was profiled, and TCRdb retains in-frame clones only, with some absent. The repertoire holds about 100,000 clones, with around 90% as singletons. After removal of 0 bases from V and 6 bases from J, the junction contained 8 bases not matched to a gene. Germline V lookup: CDR1 SGHTA, CDR2 FQGNSA. CDR3 length equals 16 residues. This clone has just one count. The sequence was obtained from an adult in good health. The genes are TRBV7-2 and TRBJ1-5; 7 bases map to TRBD1. The source was peripheral blood, collected on day 0 of AZD1222 vaccination. The CDR3 coding sequence is TGTGCCAGCAGCTTAGCGGGGACAGACCTCATTCAGCCCCAGCATTTT. Protein: CASSLAGTDLIQPQHF.